A selection of T cell receptor beta chains follows, all from one sample in a study of neurological immune-mediated disorders. Via MiXCR, TCRdb re-called the 5' RACE reads, giving one row per CDR3 protein. Of around 30,000 distinct CDR3 sequences in the sample, around 4% were seen once. The sequenced sample was CD4+ T cells from blood. The receptor source for this set is a woman between 35 and 50 years old in good health. Each CDR3 is given with its conserved first and last residue. A D gene is named only where the DNA matches it firmly. Size is stated for part of the rows, as once, few or many counts, or as a class when the clone is expanded.

J: TRBJ1-6; V: TRBV6-2/TRBV6-3; size: many; D: -; CDR3: CASSRRDFSSYNSPLHF; DNA: TGTGCCAGCAGTCGACGGGACTTCAGCTCCTATAATTCACCCCTCCACTTT
J: TRBJ1-5; V: TRBV12-5; size: many; D: -; CDR3: CASGLWQGRGAQHF; DNA: TGTGCTAGTGGCCTATGGCAGGGTCGAGGAGCCCAGCATTTT
J: TRBJ2-1; V: TRBV27; size: medium-sized; D: -; CDR3: CASSWTGHLHQFF; DNA: TGTGCCAGCAGTTGGACGGGACACCTTCATCAGTTCTTC
J: TRBJ2-2; V: TRBV29-1; size: many; D: TRBD1; CDR3: CSVRGQGASNTGELFF; DNA: TGCAGCGTTAGGGGACAGGGGGCGTCGAACACCGGGGAGCTGTTTTTT
J: TRBJ2-5; V: TRBV2; size: many; D: TRBD2; CDR3: CASRLADQETQYF; DNA: TGTGCCAGCCGACTAGCGGATCAAGAGACCCAGTACTTC
J: TRBJ1-2; V: TRBV5-1; size: many; D: -; CDR3: CASSLEGSVYGYTF; DNA: TGCGCCAGCAGCTTGGAGGGCAGCGTCTATGGCTACACCTTC
J: TRBJ1-1; V: TRBV28; size: many; D: TRBD1; CDR3: CASRVRQGRTEAFF; DNA: TGTGCCAGCAGAGTTCGACAGGGGAGAACTGAAGCTTTCTTT
J: TRBJ2-5; V: TRBV5-1; size: many; D: -; CDR3: CASSFQGLEETQYF; DNA: TGCGCCAGCAGCTTTCAGGGGCTTGAAGAGACCCAGTACTTC
J: TRBJ2-7; V: TRBV7-2; size: many; D: -; CDR3: CASSPARTVQYF; DNA: TGTGCCAGCAGCCCCGCCCGGACAGTGCAGTACTTC
J: TRBJ1-4; V: TRBV20-1; size: many; D: -; CDR3: CSARDQGPLFF; DNA: TGCAGTGCTAGAGATCAGGGGCCCCTGTTTTTT
J: TRBJ2-5; V: TRBV20-1; size: many; D: TRBD2; CDR3: CSATEGLAGAKEKYF; DNA: TGCAGTGCTACCGAGGGGCTAGCGGGGGCCAAGGAGAAGTACTTC
J: TRBJ2-1; V: TRBV5-5; size: many; D: -; CDR3: CASSLRTVSAYNEQFF; DNA: TGTGCCAGCAGCTTGAGAACAGTTTCAGCCTACAATGAGCAGTTCTTC
J: TRBJ1-3; V: TRBV25-1; size: many; D: -; CDR3: CASSRFSGNTIYF; DNA: TGTGCCAGCAGTAGGTTCTCTGGAAACACCATATATTTT
J: TRBJ2-3; V: TRBV20-1; size: many; D: -; CDR3: CSARPQRATDTQYF; DNA: TGCAGTGCTCGGCCCCAGCGGGCCACAGATACGCAGTATTTT
J: TRBJ2-1; V: TRBV5-1; size: -; D: -; CDR3: CASSLTTHDEQFF; DNA: TGCGCCAGTAGCTTGACCACCCACGATGAGCAGTTCTTC
J: TRBJ2-1; V: TRBV7-2; size: many; D: -; CDR3: CASSRARIEQFF; DNA: TGTGCCAGCAGCCGCGCCCGAATTGAGCAGTTCTTC
J: TRBJ1-2; V: TRBV20-1; size: many; D: -; CDR3: CSALGGNYGYTF; DNA: TGCAGTGCCCTAGGGGGTAACTATGGCTACACCTTC
J: TRBJ2-5; V: TRBV30; size: many; D: TRBD2; CDR3: CAWSIRGGLETQYF; DNA: TGTGCCTGGAGTATACGGGGGGGCCTTGAGACCCAGTACTTC
J: TRBJ1-1; V: TRBV5-4; size: many; D: -; CDR3: CASSSFGGKGAFF; DNA: TGTGCCAGCAGCTCATTCGGGGGGAAAGGAGCTTTCTTT
J: TRBJ2-3; V: TRBV20-1; size: few; D: -; CDR3: CSARDLLDTQYF; DNA: TGCAGTGCTAGAGATTTACTCGATACGCAGTATTTT
J: TRBJ2-5; V: TRBV7-2; size: many; D: -; CDR3: CASSLAGVGLPREETQYF; DNA: TGTGCCAGCAGCTTAGCGGGGGTGGGACTCCCGAGGGAAGAGACCCAGTACTTC
J: TRBJ1-6; V: TRBV7-2; size: many; D: TRBD1; CDR3: CASSFRGTGYNSPLHF; DNA: TGTGCCAGCAGCTTCCGGGGGACAGGTTATAATTCACCCCTCCACTTT
J: TRBJ2-5; V: TRBV5-1; size: -; D: -; CDR3: CASSIYLCSVVGSGGGAETQYF; DNA: -
J: TRBJ2-2; V: TRBV5-1; size: many; D: -; CDR3: CASSLARTTGELFF; DNA: TGCGCCAGCAGCTTGGCCAGAACCACCGGGGAGCTGTTTTTT
J: TRBJ2-7; V: TRBV7-8; size: many; D: -; CDR3: CASSLRDGPSYEQYF; DNA: TGTGCCAGCAGCTTAAGGGACGGCCCTTCCTACGAGCAGTACTTC
J: TRBJ2-3; V: TRBV7-8; size: many; D: TRBD2; CDR3: CASSTSGTSGRDTQYF; DNA: TGTGCCAGCAGCACCAGCGGGACTAGCGGGAGGGATACGCAGTATTTT
J: TRBJ2-2; V: TRBV5-1; size: many; D: -; CDR3: CASSSYLGSDGELFF; DNA: TGCGCCAGCAGCTCCTACTTGGGGTCCGACGGGGAGCTGTTTTTT
J: TRBJ2-1; V: TRBV12-3/TRBV12-4; size: many; D: -; CDR3: CASSSASYGNEQFF; DNA: TGTGCCAGCAGTTCGGCGTCCTACGGGAATGAGCAGTTCTTC
J: TRBJ2-1; V: TRBV9; size: many; D: -; CDR3: CASSVDAEQFF; DNA: TGTGCCAGCAGCGTAGATGCTGAGCAGTTCTTC
J: TRBJ1-2; V: TRBV6-1; size: many; D: TRBD1; CDR3: CASTGDRVGYTF; DNA: TGTGCCAGCACTGGTGACAGGGTTGGCTACACCTTC
J: TRBJ1-3; V: TRBV3-1; size: many; D: TRBD1; CDR3: CASSYRDRAPSAGNTIYF; DNA: TGTGCCAGCAGCTACCGGGACAGGGCACCGTCTGCTGGAAACACCATATATTTT
J: TRBJ1-6; V: TRBV7-3; size: many; D: -; CDR3: CASSLQGLGSPLHF; DNA: TGTGCCAGCAGCTTACAGGGGTTGGGGTCACCCCTCCACTTT
J: TRBJ2-1; V: TRBV20-1; size: many; D: -; CDR3: CSARGDNEQFF; DNA: TGCAGTGCTAGGGGAGACAATGAGCAGTTCTTC
J: TRBJ2-6; V: TRBV12-3/TRBV12-4; size: many; D: -; CDR3: CASSPGAPAAGANVLTF; DNA: TGTGCCAGCAGCCCCGGGGCCCCGGCCGCCGGGGCCAACGTCCTGACTTTC
J: TRBJ1-1; V: TRBV5-1; size: many; D: TRBD1; CDR3: CASSLAPRTGPNTEAFF; DNA: TGCGCCAGCAGCTTGGCCCCCCGGACAGGGCCGAACACTGAAGCTTTCTTT
J: TRBJ2-3; V: TRBV12-3/TRBV12-4; size: many; D: -; CDR3: CASSPGTLSTDTQYF; DNA: TGTGCCAGCAGCCCTGGGACACTTAGCACAGATACGCAGTATTTT
J: TRBJ2-1; V: TRBV4-1; size: many; D: -; CDR3: CASSNYAGYFETSSYNEQFF; DNA: TGCGCCAGCAGCAACTATGCAGGCTACTTCGAAACTAGCTCCTACAATGAGCAGTTCTTC
J: TRBJ2-5; V: TRBV7-2; size: many; D: -; CDR3: CASSLLGGVQETQYF; DNA: TGTGCCAGCAGCCTCCTAGGGGGGGTCCAAGAGACCCAGTACTTC
J: TRBJ1-5; V: TRBV5-1; size: many; D: -; CDR3: CASSPGAGSYSNQPQHF; DNA: TGCGCCAGCAGCCCGGGGGCCGGTAGTTATAGCAATCAGCCCCAGCATTTT
J: TRBJ2-3; V: TRBV6-5; size: many; D: TRBD1; CDR3: CASRQTGILTDTQYF; DNA: TGTGCCAGCAGGCAGACAGGGATCCTTACAGATACGCAGTATTTT
J: TRBJ2-7; V: TRBV4-1; size: many; D: -; CDR3: CATRTLPYEQYF; DNA: TGCGCCACTAGGACACTCCCCTACGAGCAGTACTTC
J: TRBJ2-1; V: TRBV11-3; size: many; D: TRBD1; CDR3: CASSLDGQGARNEQFF; DNA: TGTGCCAGCAGCTTAGATGGCCAGGGGGCGCGGAATGAGCAGTTCTTC
J: TRBJ2-5; V: TRBV10-2; size: few; D: -; CDR3: CASSGGGRGETQYF; DNA: TGCGCCAGCAGCGGAGGGGGGAGGGGAGAGACCCAGTACTTC
J: TRBJ1-1; V: TRBV3-1; size: many; D: -; CDR3: CASSHASVGGRVGTEAFF; DNA: TGTGCCAGCAGCCACGCATCTGTGGGGGGGCGGGTAGGAACTGAAGCTTTCTTT
J: TRBJ2-3; V: TRBV20-1; size: many; D: -; CDR3: CSATLQGDTQYF; DNA: TGCAGTGCTACACTCCAGGGAGATACGCAGTATTTT
J: TRBJ1-2; V: TRBV4-1; size: many; D: TRBD1; CDR3: CASSPGTGTYGYTF; DNA: TGCGCCAGCAGCCCCGGGACAGGGACCTATGGCTACACCTTC
J: TRBJ1-2; V: TRBV12-3/TRBV12-4; size: many; D: -; CDR3: CASTWKSHGWKPSDWGYTF; DNA: TGTGCCAGCACCTGGAAGTCTCACGGCTGGAAGCCGTCCGATTGGGGCTACACCTTC
J: TRBJ2-7; V: TRBV7-2; size: many; D: -; CDR3: CASSFGQTIPYEQYF; DNA: TGTGCCAGCAGCTTTGGCCAGACAATACCCTACGAGCAGTACTTC
J: TRBJ2-5; V: TRBV25-1; size: many; D: -; CDR3: CASSEWEKETQYF; DNA: TGTGCCAGCAGTGAATGGGAAAAAGAGACCCAGTACTTC
J: TRBJ1-3; V: TRBV30; size: many; D: -; CDR3: CAWSYRDSGNTIYF; DNA: TGTGCCTGGAGTTACAGGGATTCTGGAAACACCATATATTTT
J: TRBJ2-5; V: TRBV20-1; size: many; D: TRBD2; CDR3: CSARAPRKTSGQETQYF; DNA: TGCAGTGCTAGGGCTCCCAGGAAGACTAGCGGACAAGAGACCCAGTACTTC
J: TRBJ2-2; V: TRBV7-9; size: many; D: TRBD2; CDR3: CASSFFGLASPGELFF; DNA: TGTGCCAGCAGCTTCTTCGGACTAGCGAGCCCCGGGGAGCTGTTTTTT
J: TRBJ2-1; V: TRBV5-1; size: many; D: TRBD2; CDR3: CASSSGLAGGPRDEQFF; DNA: TGCGCCAGCAGCTCGGGACTAGCGGGAGGGCCTCGGGATGAGCAGTTCTTC
J: TRBJ2-1; V: TRBV20-1; size: many; D: -; CDR3: CSASRGSSYNEQFF; DNA: TGCAGTGCTAGTCGGGGGAGCTCCTACAATGAGCAGTTCTTC
J: TRBJ1-2; V: TRBV12-3/TRBV12-4; size: -; D: -; CDR3: CASSPLTANYGYTF; DNA: TGTGCCAGCAGTCCTTTGACCGCTAACTATGGCTACACCTTC
J: TRBJ2-5; V: TRBV5-1; size: many; D: -; CDR3: CASSLVETQYF; DNA: TGCGCCAGCAGCTTGGTGGAGACCCAGTACTTC
J: TRBJ2-3; V: TRBV6-5; size: many; D: TRBD1; CDR3: CASRPDRPSLDTQYF; DNA: TGTGCCAGCCGCCCGGACAGGCCAAGCCTCGATACGCAGTATTTT
J: TRBJ2-7; V: TRBV28; size: many; D: TRBD1; CDR3: CASSLLRGTAYF; DNA: TGTGCCAGCAGTCTTCTAAGGGGGACAGCGTACTTC
J: TRBJ1-6; V: TRBV6-5; size: many; D: -; CDR3: CASRLGGVGNSPLHF; DNA: TGTGCCAGCAGGCTGGGAGGGGTGGGTAATTCACCCCTCCACTTT